This T cell receptor beta chain emerged from a study of CD4 and CD8 cells across lung adenocarcinoma regions. TCRdb used MiXCR to reprocess the PCR reads, holding one entry per CDR3 protein. The sample records roughly 20,000 distinct CDR3 sequences, roughly 50% being singletons. Samples came from patients with localized non-small cell lung adenocarcinoma. The germline gives CDR1 MNHEY, CDR2 SMNVEV (reference sequence). V lost 5 bases and J lost 2; bases outside the gene matches: 4. This CDR3 region has 14 residues. The source of this sequence is a male donor with lung adenocarcinoma. The CD4 and CD8 labels of this study may be unreliable. The sequencing sample was made of CD4+ T cells from the margin of a lung tumor. The chain recombines TRBV27 with TRBJ1-2; TRBD1 matches at 8 bases. The CDR3 region has the DNA TGTGCCAGCAGTCCCGGGACAGGAAACTATGGCTACACCTTC. This sequence encodes CASSPGTGNYGYTF.